The next 20 T cell receptor beta chains were all read from a single sample in a study of T cell responses to AZD1222 COVID-19 vaccine. Generated by immunoSEQ multiplex PCR, the TCRdb table keeps only in-frame clones and is missing some. The data show about 110,000 clones, roughly 90% seen once. The starting material was peripheral blood, obtained on day 0 of AZD1222 vaccination. Receptors were obtained from an adult in good health.

The sample holds one count of this clone. The chain has TRBV6-2 or TRBV6-3 and TRBJ2-7; 8 bases align to TRBD2. The germline CDR1 and CDR2 sequences are MNHEY and SVGEGT. After removal of 6 bases from V and 4 bases from J, the junction contained 2 bases not matched to a gene. The CDR3 loop spans 12 amino acids. CDR3 in amino acids: CASSPGGYEQYF. In DNA form, the CDR3 reads TGTGCCAGCAGCCCGGGAGGGTACGAGCAGTACTTC.

V is TRBV7-2 and J is TRBJ1-1; 7 bases fit TRBD1. The CDR3 extends over 14 amino acids. With 5 bases clipped from V and 5 bases from J, the junction kept 8 bases outside the gene matches. Germline V gene data show CDR1 as SGHTA and CDR2 as FQGNSA. The CDR3 coding sequence is TGTGCCAGCAGCCTGAGACAGGGAGGAACTGAAGCTTTCTTT. Amino acid sequence: CASSLRQGGTEAFF.

The V and J genes are TRBV5-7 and TRBJ2-1, with TRBD2 matching over 11 bases. TRBV5-7 is an open reading frame, and its role is uncertain. The V segment lost 2 bases and the J segment 5 bases; nucleotides outside the gene matches: 12. This CDR3 is built from 18 residues. This CDR3 is CASSFEGSGRAGHNEQFF. CDR3 nucleotide sequence: TGTGCCAGCAGCTTTGAGGGTAGCGGGAGGGCCGGGCACAATGAGCAGTTCTTC.

The J gene is TRBJ1-1, the V gene TRBV20-1; no clear D. CDR1 and CDR2 (germline): DFQATT, SNEGSKA (reference sequence). V was shortened by 3 bases and J by 0 bases, with 2 bases between the two germline ends. The length of the CDR3 is 11 residues. For the CDR3, the DNA is TGCAGTGCTAGCCTGAACACTGAAGCTTTCTTT. It specifies CSASLNTEAFF.

This chain connects TRBV19 to TRBJ1-4; 9 nucleotides agree with TRBD1. Per germline, CDR1 LNHDA and CDR2 SQIVND (reference sequence). With 9 bases clipped from V and 8 bases from J, the junction kept 7 bases outside the gene matches. The CDR3 is made up of 13 amino acids. CDR3 nucleotide sequence: TGTGCCAGAAGGACAGGGGCAGAAGAAAAACTGTTTTTT. Encoded protein: CARRTGAEEKLFF.

The genes are TRBV11-2 and TRBJ1-1; 10 bases are shared with TRBD1. The V segment lost 6 bases and the J segment 14 bases; nucleotides outside the gene matches: 15. The germline CDR1 and CDR2 sequences are SGHAT and FQNNGV. The CDR3 runs 14 residues. CDR3 sequence: CASRQPGQGGSQFF. The CDR3 DNA is TGTGCCAGCAGGCAACCCGGACAGGGGGGCAGTCAGTTCTTT.

CDR3 coding DNA: TGTGCCAGCAGCCGCGGCGGCGAGTTGGACGAGACCCAGTACTTC. This gives the protein CASSRGGELDETQYF. The V gene is TRBV3-1 (or the pseudogene TRBV3-2), the J gene TRBJ2-5; D gene ambiguous. This CDR3 has 15 amino acids. The germline CDR1 and CDR2 sequences are LGHDT and YNNKEL (reference sequence). Trimming stripped 4 bases from V and 5 bases from J, with 17 bases between.

This clone was seen only once. The chain couples TRBV19 to TRBJ1-5; D ambiguous. The CDR3 is 15 amino acids. V lost 7 bases and J lost 3, with 16 bases in between. The germline V gene encodes CDR1 LNHDA and CDR2 SQIVND (reference sequence). CDR3 region: CASNRGNVDNQPQHF. The CDR3, as DNA: TGTGCCAGTAATCGGGGAAACGTGGACAATCAGCCCCAGCATTTT.

The chain combines TRBV27 with TRBJ2-7, with a tentative D call TRBD1 (5 bases). The CDR3 length is 13 residues. With 3 bases removed from V and 6 bases from J, the gap between germline ends came to 12 bases. Germline V CDR1 and CDR2: MNHEY, SMNVEV (reference sequence). CDR3 residues: CASSFGYQGEQYF. The DNA for the CDR3 is TGTGCCAGCAGTTTTGGCTATCAGGGCGAGCAGTACTTC.

This clone showed up just once. The chain combines TRBV7-8 with TRBJ2-5; TRBD2 matches 7 bases. The length of the CDR3 is 15 residues. Germline-derived CDR1 and CDR2 are SGHVS and FQNEAQ. With 0 bases clipped from V and 4 bases from J, the junction kept 5 bases outside the gene matches. The CDR3 is CASSLAPGRGETQYF. The CDR3 bases are TGTGCCAGCAGCTTAGCCCCAGGGAGGGGAGAGACCCAGTACTTC. Drawing the rest from reference TRBV7-8 and TRBJ2-5, the complete variable domain is GAGVSQSPRYKVAKRGQDVALRCDPISGHVSLFWYQQALGQGPEFLTYFQNEAQLDKSGLPSDRFFAERPEGSVSTLKIQRTQQEDSAVYLCASSLAPGRGETQYFGPGTRLLVL.

The chain combines TRBV7-2 with TRBJ1-5; D may be TRBD1 (6 bases). The V end was cut by 0 bases, the J end by 3 bases, with 9 bases between. Germline values: CDR1 SGHTA, CDR2 FQGNSA. CDR3 length: 15 residues. The CDR3 here is CASSLAGQLNQPQHF. CDR3 bases: TGTGCCAGCAGCTTAGCCGGACAGCTCAATCAGCCCCAGCATTTT.

The chain carries TRBV12-3 or TRBV12-4 and TRBJ2-1, with D perhaps matching TRBD2 (6 bases). Trimming took 5 bases from V and 9 from J, leaving 14 bases between them. The CDR3 has 13 residues. CDR3 loop: CASSPGTPGEQFF. DNA of the CDR3: TGTGCCAGCAGTCCCGGGACTCCCGGTGAGCAGTTCTTC.

The V call is TRBV27, the J call TRBJ2-3; D not resolved. The length of the CDR3 is 11 residues. V lost 8 bases, J lost 5 bases, and 8 bases lay in between. The germline V gene encodes CDR1 MNHEY and CDR2 SMNVEV (reference sequence). CDR3 region: CASRLGDTQYF. In DNA form, the CDR3 reads TGTGCCAGCCGTCTAGGAGATACGCAGTATTTT.

The CDR3: CASSLSPDRGRGYTF. The CDR3 DNA reads as TGTGCCAGCAGCTTAAGCCCTGACAGGGGGCGCGGCTACACCTTC. This chain joins TRBV7-3 and TRBJ1-2; 10 bases are a match to TRBD1. The germline CDR1 and CDR2 sequences are SGHTA and FQGTGA. V gave up 1 base and J gave up 8 bases; unmatched junction bases: 7. This CDR3 region has 15 residues.

The V gene is TRBV3-1 (or the pseudogene TRBV3-2), the J gene TRBJ1-1; D possibly corresponds to TRBD1 (6 bases). V lost 4 bases to trimming and J lost 8 bases, with 11 bases between them. The CDR3 runs 12 residues. Germline V CDR1 and CDR2: LGHDT, YNNKEL (reference sequence). CDR3 sequence (DNA): TGTGCCAGCAGCCTGAGAACAGGGGAAGCTTTCTTT. Amino acid sequence: CASSLRTGEAFF.

The chain uses TRBV10-1 and TRBJ2-1; 7 bases align to TRBD1. V trimming: 2 bases; J trimming: 1 base; junction bases outside the gene matches: 2. Germline lookup yields CDR1 WNHNN and CDR2 SYGVQD (reference sequence). There are 15 residues in the CDR3. CDR3 amino acids: CASSETTGSYNEQFF. The CDR3 DNA sequence: TGCGCCAGCAGTGAGACGACAGGGTCCTACAATGAGCAGTTCTTC.

V is TRBV9 and J is TRBJ1-4, with D possibly being TRBD1 (5 bases). Germline values: CDR1 SGDLS, CDR2 YYNGEE. CDR3 length: 16 residues. V dropped 1 base and J dropped 0 bases, with 10 bases sitting between them. The chain's CDR3 is CASSVRGVATNEKLFF. The CDR3 nucleotides read TGTGCCAGCAGCGTACGGGGGGTTGCAACTAATGAAAAACTGTTTTTT.

V usage is TRBV5-1 and J usage is TRBJ2-7, with D unresolved. Per the germline V gene, CDR1 is SGHRS and CDR2 is YFSETQ. Trimming left V 2 bases short and J 1 base short, with 10 bases between. The length of the CDR3 is 14 residues. The CDR3 coding sequence is TGCGCCAGCAGCTTACCCTCCATATCCTACGAGCAGTACTTC. It codes for CASSLPSISYEQYF.

The chain has TRBV7-3 and TRBJ2-3, with unresolved D. CDR3 length: 15 residues. V gave up 2 bases and J gave up 2 bases, with 11 bases separating them. Germline CDR1 reads SGHTA; CDR2 reads FQGTGA. The CDR3 is CASSLSAALTDTQYF. The CDR3 region has the DNA TGTGCCAGCAGCTTATCCGCGGCTCTCACAGATACGCAGTATTTT.

This clone was detected only once. This sequence joins TRBV6-5 and TRBJ1-4; D may be TRBD1 (6 bases). CDR1 MNHEY and CDR2 SVGAGI come from the germline V gene. The CDR3 is 14 amino acids. V was cut by 6 bases and J by 3 bases, with 11 bases left in between. Here the CDR3 DNA reads TGTGCCAGCAGCACAGGGCGAGCTAATGAAAAACTGTTTTTT. Residues: CASSTGRANEKLFF.